This record covers a single T cell receptor beta chain. Germline V lookup: CDR1 MDHEN, CDR2 SYDVKM. The CDR3 consists of 14 residues. The J segment lost 8 bases and the V segment lost 6 bases, leaving 10 bases of the junction unmatched. Authors' analysis steps: Cell counts per sample came from amplifying reference gene primers. Libraries were prepared by immunoSEQ multiplex PCR; TCRdb keeps only in-frame clonotypes and omits some of them. V and J calls and clone size come straight from that table; D and trimming were deduced from the DNA. Here the sample spans approximately 360,000 clones, 90% being singletons. The data stem from a study of blood T cell repertoires in COVID-19. Study-wide background: Samples came from the United States, Italy and Spain, spanning acute and convalescent COVID-19. T cells, B-cell-depleted T cells, or PBMCs supplied cDNA or gDNA.

The chain recombines TRBV28 with TRBJ1-2; 9 bases agree with TRBD1. The clonotype was recovered from a man younger than 35 with active or convalescent COVID-19. The sample comprised peripheral blood. The DNA for the CDR3 is TGTGCCAGCAGCCCTACCGGACAGGGGTCGGGCTACACCTTC. This codes for CASSPTGQGSGYTF.